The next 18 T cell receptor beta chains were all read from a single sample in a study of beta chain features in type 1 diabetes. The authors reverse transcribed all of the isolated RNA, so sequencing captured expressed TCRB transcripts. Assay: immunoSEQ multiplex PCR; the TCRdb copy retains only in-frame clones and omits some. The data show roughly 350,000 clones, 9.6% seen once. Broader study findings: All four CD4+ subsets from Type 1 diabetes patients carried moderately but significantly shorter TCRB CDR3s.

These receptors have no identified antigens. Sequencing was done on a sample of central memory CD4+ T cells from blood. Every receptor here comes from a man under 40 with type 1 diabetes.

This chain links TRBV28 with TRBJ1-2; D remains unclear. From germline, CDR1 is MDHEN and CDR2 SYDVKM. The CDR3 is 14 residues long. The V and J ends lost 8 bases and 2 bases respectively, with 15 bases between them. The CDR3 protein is CASRPSRENYGYTF. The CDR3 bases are TGTGCCAGCCGACCGAGTAGAGAGAACTATGGCTACACCTTC.

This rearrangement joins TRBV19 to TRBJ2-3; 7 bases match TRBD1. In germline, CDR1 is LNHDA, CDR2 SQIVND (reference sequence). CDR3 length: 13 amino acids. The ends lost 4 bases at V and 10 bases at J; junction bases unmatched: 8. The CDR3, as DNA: TGTGCCAGTAGTAGGACAGGTGGGCAGGCGCAGTATTTT. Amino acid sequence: CASSRTGGQAQYF.

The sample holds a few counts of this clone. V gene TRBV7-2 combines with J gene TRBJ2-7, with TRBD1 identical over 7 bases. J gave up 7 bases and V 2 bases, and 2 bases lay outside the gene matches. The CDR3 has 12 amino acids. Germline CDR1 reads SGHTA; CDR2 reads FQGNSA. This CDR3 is CASSLSGGEQYF. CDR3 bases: TGTGCCAGCAGCTTATCAGGGGGAGAGCAGTACTTC.

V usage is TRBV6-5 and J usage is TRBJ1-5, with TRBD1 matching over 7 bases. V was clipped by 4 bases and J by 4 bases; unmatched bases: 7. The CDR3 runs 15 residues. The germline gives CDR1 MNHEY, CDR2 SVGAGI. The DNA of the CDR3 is TGTGCCAGCAGTTTTACAGGGGCGGGTAATCAGCCCCAGCATTTT. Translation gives CASSFTGAGNQPQHF.

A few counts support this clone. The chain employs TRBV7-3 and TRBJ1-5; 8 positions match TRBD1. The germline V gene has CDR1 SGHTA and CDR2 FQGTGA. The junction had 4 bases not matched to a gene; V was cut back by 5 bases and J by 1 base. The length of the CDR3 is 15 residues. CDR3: CASSHWTGSNQPQHF. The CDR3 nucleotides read TGTGCCAGCAGCCACTGGACAGGGAGCAATCAGCCCCAGCATTTT.

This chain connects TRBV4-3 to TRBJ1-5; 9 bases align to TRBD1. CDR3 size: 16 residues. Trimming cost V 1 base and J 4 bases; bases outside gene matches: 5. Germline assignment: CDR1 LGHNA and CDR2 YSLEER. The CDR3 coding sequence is TGCGCCAGCAGCCAAGCCCCGACAGGGGGGAATCAGCCCCAGCATTTT. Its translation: CASSQAPTGGNQPQHF.

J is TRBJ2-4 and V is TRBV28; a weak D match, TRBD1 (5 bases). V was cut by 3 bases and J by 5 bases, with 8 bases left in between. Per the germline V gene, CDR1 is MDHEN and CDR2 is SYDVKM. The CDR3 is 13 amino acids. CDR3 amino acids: CASSLGQENIQYF. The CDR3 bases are TGTGCCAGCAGTTTGGGGCAGGAAAACATTCAGTACTTC. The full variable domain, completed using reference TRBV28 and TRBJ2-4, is DVKVTQSSRYLVKRTGEKVFLECVQDMDHENMFWYRQDPGLGLRLIYFSYDVKMKEKGDIPEGYSVSREKKERFSLILESASTNQTSMYLCASSLGQENIQYFGAGTRLSVL.

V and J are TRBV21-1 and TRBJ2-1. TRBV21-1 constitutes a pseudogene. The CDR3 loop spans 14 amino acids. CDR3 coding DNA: TGTGCCAGCAGCAAAGCATTGGGGTACAATGAGCAGTTCTTC. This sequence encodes CASSKALGYNEQFF.

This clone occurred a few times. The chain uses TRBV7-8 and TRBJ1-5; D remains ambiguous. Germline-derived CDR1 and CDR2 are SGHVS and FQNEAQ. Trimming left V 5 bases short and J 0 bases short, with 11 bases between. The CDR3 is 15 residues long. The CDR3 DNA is TGTGCCAGCAGCCCCCGGAGCGATAGCAATCAGCCCCAGCATTTT. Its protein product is CASSPRSDSNQPQHF.

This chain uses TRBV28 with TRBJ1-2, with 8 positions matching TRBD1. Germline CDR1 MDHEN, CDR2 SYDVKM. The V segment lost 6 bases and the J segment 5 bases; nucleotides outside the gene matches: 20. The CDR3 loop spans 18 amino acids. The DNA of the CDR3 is TGTGCCAGCAGCCCTTGGGGCAGGGGGCTAGGAGACCTTTATGGCTACACCTTC. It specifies CASSPWGRGLGDLYGYTF.

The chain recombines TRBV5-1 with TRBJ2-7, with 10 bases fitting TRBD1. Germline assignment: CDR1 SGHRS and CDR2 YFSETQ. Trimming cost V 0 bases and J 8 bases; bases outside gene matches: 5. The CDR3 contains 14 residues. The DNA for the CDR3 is TGCGCCAGCAGCTTGGAGGGACAGGGGCTACAGCAGTACTTC. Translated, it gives CASSLEGQGLQQYF. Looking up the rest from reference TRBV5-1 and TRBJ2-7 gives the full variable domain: KAGVTQTPRYLIKTRGQQVTLSCSPISGHRSVSWYQQTPGQGLQFLFEYFSETQRNKGNFPGRFSGRQFSNSRSEMNVSTLELGDSALYLCASSLEGQGLQQYFGPGTRLTVT.

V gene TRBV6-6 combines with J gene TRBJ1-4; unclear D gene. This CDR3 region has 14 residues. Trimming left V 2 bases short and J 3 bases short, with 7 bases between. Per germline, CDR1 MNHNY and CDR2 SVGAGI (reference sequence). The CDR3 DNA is TGTGCCAGCAGTTACGGTTCTTCTAATGAAAAACTGTTTTTT. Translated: CASSYGSSNEKLFF.

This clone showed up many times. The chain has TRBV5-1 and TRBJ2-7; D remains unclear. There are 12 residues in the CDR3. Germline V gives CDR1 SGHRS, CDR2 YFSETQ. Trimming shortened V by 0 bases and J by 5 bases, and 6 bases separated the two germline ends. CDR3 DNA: TGCGCCAGCAGCTTGGCCTGGGACGAGCAGTACTTC. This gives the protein CASSLAWDEQYF.

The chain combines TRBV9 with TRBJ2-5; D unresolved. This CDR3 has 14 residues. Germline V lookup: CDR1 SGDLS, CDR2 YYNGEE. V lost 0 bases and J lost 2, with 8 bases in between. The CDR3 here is CASSVARRQETQYF. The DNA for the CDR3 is TGTGCCAGCAGCGTAGCGCGCAGACAAGAGACCCAGTACTTC. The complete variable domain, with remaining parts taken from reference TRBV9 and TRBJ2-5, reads DSGVTQTPKHLITATGQRVTLRCSPRSGDLSVYWYQQSLDQGLQFLIQYYNGEERAKGNILERFSAQQFPDLHSELNLSSLELGDSALYFCASSVARRQETQYFGPGTRLLVL.

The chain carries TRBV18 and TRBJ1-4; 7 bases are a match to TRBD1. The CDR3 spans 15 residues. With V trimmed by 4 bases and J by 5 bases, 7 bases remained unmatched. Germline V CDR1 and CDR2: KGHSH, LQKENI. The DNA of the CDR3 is TGTGCCAGCTCACTCGCGGGACAGTTGAATGAAAAACTGTTTTTT. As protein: CASSLAGQLNEKLFF.

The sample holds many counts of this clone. DNA for the CDR3: TGTGCCAGCAGCTTGGGCGGGAGTGTGTCCTACAATGAGCAGTTCTTC. This encodes CASSLGGSVSYNEQFF. The chain has TRBV5-4 and TRBJ2-1; 7 bases fit TRBD2. CDR3 length: 16 amino acids. J was trimmed by 1 base and V by 0 bases; bases with no gene match: 4. Germline values: CDR1 SGHNT, CDR2 YYREEE (reference sequence). Combining the CDR3 with reference TRBV5-4 and TRBJ2-1 gives the whole variable domain ETGVTQSPTHLIKTRGQQVTLRCSSQSGHNTVSWYQQALGQGPQFIFQYYREEENGRGNFPPRFSGLQFPNYSSELNVNALELDDSALYLCASSLGGSVSYNEQFFGPGTRLTVL.

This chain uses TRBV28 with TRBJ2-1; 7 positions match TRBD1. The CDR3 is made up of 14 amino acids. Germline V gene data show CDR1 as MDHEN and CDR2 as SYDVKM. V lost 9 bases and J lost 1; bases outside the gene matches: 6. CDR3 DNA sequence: TGTGCCAGTCGAACAGGGGCGTCCTACAATGAGCAGTTCTTC. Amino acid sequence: CASRTGASYNEQFF.

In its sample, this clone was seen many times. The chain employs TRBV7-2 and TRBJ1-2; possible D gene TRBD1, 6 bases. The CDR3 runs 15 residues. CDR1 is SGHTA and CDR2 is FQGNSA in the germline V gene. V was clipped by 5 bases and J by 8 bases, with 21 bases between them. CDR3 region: CASSPGSGGPRGYTF. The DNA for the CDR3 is TGTGCCAGCAGCCCAGGGTCCGGGGGGCCGCGGGGCTACACCTTC.